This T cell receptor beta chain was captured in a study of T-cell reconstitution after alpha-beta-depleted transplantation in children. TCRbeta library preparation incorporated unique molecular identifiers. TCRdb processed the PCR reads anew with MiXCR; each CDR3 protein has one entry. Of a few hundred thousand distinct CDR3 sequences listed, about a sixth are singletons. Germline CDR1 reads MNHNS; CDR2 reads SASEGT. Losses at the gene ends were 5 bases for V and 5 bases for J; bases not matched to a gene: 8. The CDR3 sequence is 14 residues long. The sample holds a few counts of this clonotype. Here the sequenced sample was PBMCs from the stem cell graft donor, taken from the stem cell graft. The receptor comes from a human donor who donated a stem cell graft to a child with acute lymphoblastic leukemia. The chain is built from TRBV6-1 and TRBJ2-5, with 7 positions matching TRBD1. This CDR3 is CASSLTGWWETQYF. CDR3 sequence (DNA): TGTGCCAGCAGTCTGACAGGGTGGTGGGAGACCCAGTACTTC.